This T cell receptor beta chain was identified in a study of PD-1 blockade in classical Hodgkin lymphoma. TCRdb's copy holds only in-frame clones and misses some; the assay was immunoSEQ multiplex PCR. The sample carries roughly 64,000 clones, about 89% recorded once. Study-wide results and limits: For complete responders, baseline diversity was comparable to that of newly diagnosed patients.

A word on this clone: Its antigen is as yet unknown.

The CDR3 consists of 14 residues. V lost 7 bases, J lost 7 bases, and 10 bases stayed unmatched. The germline V gene encodes CDR1 LNHDA and CDR2 SQIVND (reference sequence). Documented time point: cycle 4 day 1 (C4D1), after less than seven weeks of nivolumab. Brentuximab vedotin exposure varied among the patients, all of whom had relapsed after autologous stem cell transplantation. The rearrangement joins TRBV19 to TRBJ2-1; 7 nucleotides line up with TRBD1. The clonotype originates from a human donor with classical Hodgkin lymphoma. Sequences were derived from peripheral blood mononuclear cells (PBMCs), sampled before the fourth cycle of nivolumab. CDR3 coding DNA: TGTGCCAGTAAGGGGACAGCTTCTTGGAATGAGCAGTTCTTC. Translated, it gives CASKGTASWNEQFF. Using reference TRBV19 and TRBJ2-1 for the parts outside the CDR3, the full variable domain is DGGITQSPKYLFRKEGQNVTLSCEQNLNHDAMYWYRQDPGQGLRLIYYSQIVNDFQKGDIAEGYSVSREKKESFPLTVTSAQKNPTAFYLCASKGTASWNEQFFGPGTRLTVL.